The 2 T cell receptor beta chains presented below share a single source sample, sequenced in a study of blood T cell repertoires in COVID-19. Measured with immunoSEQ multiplex PCR; TCRdb has only the in-frame clones, and not every one. The table shows about 170,000 clones, with under 80% occurring only once. Material for sequencing was peripheral blood. All receptors come from a woman of 80 years or more with acute or convalescent COVID-19.

The chain couples TRBV27 to TRBJ2-6; 14 bases are shared with TRBD2. The CDR3 runs 17 residues. The J segment lost 2 bases and the V segment lost 6 bases, leaving 3 bases of the junction unmatched. From germline, CDR1 is MNHEY and CDR2 SMNVEV (reference sequence). This chain's CDR3 is CASRRLAGGPGANVLTF. The CDR3 DNA reads as TGTGCCAGCAGACGACTAGCGGGAGGGCCTGGGGCCAACGTCCTGACTTTC. Full variable domain (rest looked up from reference TRBV27 and TRBJ2-6): EAQVTQNPRYLITVTGKKLTVTCSQNMNHEYMSWYRQDPGLGLRQIYYSMNVEVTDKGDVPEGYKVSRKEKRNFPLILESPSPNQTSLYFCASRRLAGGPGANVLTFGAGSRLTVL.

This rearrangement joins TRBV18 to TRBJ2-5; no clear D. Trimming cost V 4 bases and J 0 bases, with 6 bases left between them. Germline V gene sequence: CDR1 KGHSH, CDR2 LQKENI. The CDR3 length is 13 residues. CDR3 nucleotides: TGTGCCAGCTCACGAGGCAACCAAGAGACCCAGTACTTC. This encodes CASSRGNQETQYF. The variable domain in full, with the rest retrieved from reference TRBV18 and TRBJ2-5, is NAGVMQNPRHLVRRRGQEARLRCSPMKGHSHVYWYRQLPEEGLKFMVYLQKENIIDESGMPKERFSAEFPKEGPSILRIQQVVRGDSAAYFCASSRGNQETQYFGPGTRLLVL.